Each of the 29 T cell receptor beta chains below was sequenced from the same sample in a study of shared clonotypes between healthy human individuals. The table came from immunoSEQ multiplex PCR; TCRdb's copy has only in-frame clones and leaves some out. The sample has fewer than 850,000 clones; 72% are singletons. Sequences were obtained from memory CD4+ T cells sorted from blood. Subset in this sample: CD45RA-negative fraction. The receptors derive from a woman aged 25 to 39 in good health.

This chain links TRBV7-9 with TRBJ2-6; the D gene is possibly TRBD1 (5 bases). This CDR3 comprises 13 residues. The V gene lost 7 bases and the J gene lost 4 bases, with 8 bases spanning the gap. Germline V gene lookup returns CDR1 SEHNR and CDR2 FQNEAQ (reference sequence). CDR3 protein: CASIRTGANVLTF. In nucleotides, the CDR3 is TGTGCCAGCATCAGGACAGGGGCCAACGTCCTGACTTTC.

For the CDR3, the DNA is TGTGCCAGCCAGGTCGCGGACACTGAAGCTTTCTTT. It specifies CASQVADTEAFF. V is TRBV28 and J is TRBJ1-1; D is undetermined. There are 12 residues in the CDR3. V was clipped by 8 bases and J by 3 bases, with 10 bases between them. Germline V CDR1 and CDR2: MDHEN, SYDVKM.

This clone was observed a handful of times. This chain joins TRBV14 and TRBJ2-7; perhaps D is TRBD1 or TRBD2 (7 bases each). Germline CDR1 SGHDN, CDR2 FVKESK. Trimming cost V 4 bases and J 2 bases, with 15 bases left between them. This CDR3 has 15 residues. Here the CDR3 DNA reads TGTGCCAGCAGCCTACGGCAGGGGGGGCCCTACGAGCAGTACTTC. Encoded protein: CASSLRQGGPYEQYF.

This chain uses TRBV5-1 with TRBJ2-5, with D hard to call. Trimming stripped 5 bases from V and 3 bases from J, with 17 bases between. Per the germline V gene, CDR1 is SGHRS and CDR2 is YFSETQ. This CDR3 is built from 15 residues. CDR3 loop: CASSQTLTGEETQYF. CDR3 sequence (DNA): TGCGCCAGCAGTCAAACCCTGACTGGGGAAGAGACCCAGTACTTC.

The chain carries TRBV6-1 and TRBJ1-2, with TRBD1 matching over 7 bases. V dropped 9 bases and J dropped 6; count of bases not matched to a gene: 13. The CDR3 has 14 residues. Germline V gene lookup returns CDR1 MNHNS and CDR2 SASEGT. CDR3 sequence reads: CASSLDRVRDGYTF. CDR3 nucleotides: TGTGCCAGTTCTTTAGACAGGGTACGAGATGGCTACACCTTC.

This clone has just one count. The CDR3 region is CASSPGPGAATQYF. CDR3 sequence (DNA): TGCGCCAGCAGCCCAGGGCCGGGGGCCGCCACGCAGTATTTT. This rearrangement joins TRBV5-1 to TRBJ2-3, with D perhaps assigned TRBD1 or TRBD2 (6 bases each). The CDR3 runs to 14 residues. Trimming cost V 4 bases and J 9 bases, with 18 bases left between them. Germline CDR1 SGHRS, CDR2 YFSETQ.

The chain joins TRBV4-1 to TRBJ2-7, with a weak D call TRBD2 (5 bases). CDR1 is MGHRA and CDR2 is YSYEKL in the germline V gene. The CDR3 has 11 residues. V lost 8 bases to trimming and J lost 6 bases, with 11 bases between them. In DNA form, the CDR3 reads TGCGCCAGCGGCAGTGGAGGCGAGCAGTACTTC. Its translation is CASGSGGEQYF.

The chain links TRBV1 to TRBJ2-7; the table assigns TRBD1, which was not confirmed against the DNA. TRBV1 is a known pseudogene. This CDR3 comprises 17 residues. CDR3 protein: CTSSYRPDRGETYEQYF. DNA of the CDR3: TGCACCAGCAGCTATCGCCCGGACAGGGGCGAGACCTACGAGCAGTACTTC.

This chain uses TRBV19 with TRBJ2-1, with 11 bases that match TRBD1. The junction had 4 bases not matched to a gene; V was cut back by 6 bases and J by 6 bases. From germline, CDR1 is LNHDA and CDR2 SQIVND (reference sequence). The CDR3 has 14 amino acids. CDR3 sequence reads: CASRRTGGGNEQFF. DNA for the CDR3: TGTGCCAGTAGACGGACAGGGGGCGGCAATGAGCAGTTCTTC.

The genes are TRBV27 and TRBJ2-7, with a possible D match to TRBD1 (6 bases). The V gene's germline CDR1 is MNHEY and CDR2 SMNVEV (reference sequence). This CDR3 is 17 amino acids long. V lost 5 bases, J lost 3 bases, and 23 bases lay in between. In DNA, the CDR3 is TGTGCCAGCAGTCCGCAGGGGATATACGAGTACGGCTACGAGCAGTACTTC. Translated: CASSPQGIYEYGYEQYF.

V gene TRBV20-1 combines with J gene TRBJ2-5; no firm D call. The germline V and J ends were trimmed by 3 bases and 6 bases, with 8 bases remaining between them. This CDR3 has 11 amino acids. Germline CDR1 and CDR2: DFQATT and SNEGSKA (reference sequence). CDR3 in amino acids: CSASVVKTQYF. The CDR3 DNA follows: TGCAGTGCTAGTGTTGTGAAGACCCAGTACTTC.

The chain links TRBV12-2 to TRBJ2-5; the D call of TRBD1 is as the table states it, not checked on the DNA. TRBV12-2 is shown as a pseudogene. There are 15 residues in the CDR3. DNA for the CDR3: TGTGCAAGTCGCTCCTCCGGGACAGTCCAAGAGACCCAGTACTTC. As protein: CASRSSGTVQETQYF.

The chain joins TRBV4-1 to TRBJ2-1; D is undetermined. Trimming removed 4 bases at V and 2 bases at J, with 12 bases between. This CDR3 is built from 15 residues. Germline-derived CDR1 and CDR2 are MGHRA and YSYEKL. In DNA, the CDR3 is TGCGCCAGCAGCCGCGTCACACTAACCTACAATGAGCAGTTCTTC. Translating it yields CASSRVTLTYNEQFF.

Comments on this clone: A much larger clonotype is one base distant, so this may be a read error. This chain uses TRBV11-1 with TRBJ2-7; D ambiguous. CDR1 is SGHAT and CDR2 is FQDESV in the germline V gene (reference sequence). The CDR3 has 14 amino acids. V lost 1 base to trimming and J lost 1 base, with 8 bases between them. The CDR3 DNA reads TGTGCCAGCAGCTTAGTGGCAGAGTCCTACGAGCAGTACTTC. Translation gives CASSLVAESYEQYF.

J is TRBJ1-3 and V is TRBV28, with 8 bases that match TRBD1. Germline trimming cut 4 bases from V and 0 bases from J; bases unmatched to any gene: 5. The germline CDR1 and CDR2 sequences are MDHEN and SYDVKM. This CDR3 has 16 amino acids. The DNA of the CDR3 is TGTGCCAGCAGTTGGGACAGGCGGCGCTCTGGAAACACCATATATTTT. Translated, it gives CASSWDRRRSGNTIYF.

This clone came up once. The V and J genes are TRBV21-1 and TRBJ1-4. TRBV21-1 is reported as a pseudogene. The CDR3 loop spans 14 amino acids. This CDR3 reads CASSKDAPHEKLFF. CDR3 DNA: TGTGCCAGCAGCAAAGATGCGCCCCATGAAAAACTGTTTTTT.

This clone occurred a few times. The J gene is TRBJ1-5, the V gene TRBV6-1; no reliable D call. This CDR3 region has 11 residues. The germline CDR1 and CDR2 sequences are MNHNS and SASEGT. Between the trimmed V and J ends, which lost 5 bases and 7 bases, there was a span of 6 bases. The CDR3 loop reads CASSPTQPQHF. Here the CDR3 DNA reads TGTGCCAGCAGTCCCACGCAGCCCCAGCATTTT.

Here the CDR3 DNA reads TGTGCCAGCAGTTACACGAGGGTAACTGGGGCCAACGTCCTGACTTTC. Its protein product is CASSYTRVTGANVLTF. The chain couples TRBV6-5 to TRBJ2-6; tentatively, D is TRBD2 (5 bases). This CDR3 comprises 16 residues. CDR1 MNHEY and CDR2 SVGAGI come from the germline V gene. Trimming took off 2 bases at V and 2 bases at J, with 10 bases between the two ends.

The chain has TRBV13 and TRBJ1-1, with a possible D match to TRBD1 (6 bases). There are 14 residues in the CDR3. V was cut by 5 bases and J by 5 bases, with 15 bases left in between. CDR1 PRHDT and CDR2 FYEKMQ come from the germline V gene (reference sequence). The CDR3 region is CASSAGAARTEAFF. In DNA, the CDR3 is TGTGCCAGCAGCGCAGGGGCCGCAAGGACTGAAGCTTTCTTT.

The table lists this clone with a few counts. This likely came from a read error, as a far larger clone is one base away. V gene TRBV5-1 combines with J gene TRBJ2-5; D gene ambiguous. V was trimmed by 4 bases and J by 0 bases, leaving 1 base between them. The germline gives CDR1 SGHRS, CDR2 YFSETQ. The CDR3 covers 11 residues. The CDR3 spells CASSHQETQYF. The CDR3 DNA is TGCGCCAGCAGCCACCAAGAGACCCAGTACTTC.

The gene calls are TRBV5-1 and TRBJ2-2, with 15 bases aligning to TRBD2. Trimming cost V 2 bases and J 2 bases; bases outside gene matches: 10. There are 20 residues in the CDR3. CDR1 and CDR2 (germline): SGHRS, YFSETQ. Written as DNA, the CDR3 is TGCGCCAGCAGCTTCTCGGGACTAGCGGGAGGAGCTGTCAACACCGGGGAGCTGTTTTTT. Amino acid sequence: CASSFSGLAGGAVNTGELFF.

The chain uses TRBV2 and TRBJ1-1; the D is unclear. Germline assignment: CDR1 SNHLY and CDR2 FYNNEI. The CDR3 loop spans 12 amino acids. Trimming took off 7 bases at V and 2 bases at J, with 8 bases between the two ends. DNA of the CDR3: TGTGCCAGCAATTCCCTTAACACTGAAGCTTTCTTT. It translates to CASNSLNTEAFF.

This chain joins TRBV7-9 and TRBJ2-3, with TRBD2 matching 12 bases. The V gene end was trimmed by 6 bases and the J gene end by 5 bases; junction bases not matched to a gene: 6. The CDR3 loop spans 15 amino acids. Germline CDR1 SEHNR, CDR2 FQNEAQ (reference sequence). This chain's CDR3 is CASSPSGRAVDTQYF. Written as DNA, the CDR3 is TGTGCCAGCAGTCCTAGCGGGAGGGCGGTAGATACGCAGTATTTT. Drawing the rest from reference TRBV7-9 and TRBJ2-3, the complete variable domain is DTGVSQNPRHKITKRGQNVTFRCDPISEHNRLYWYRQTLGQGPEFLTYFQNEAQLEKSRLLSDRFSAERPKGSFSTLEIQRTEQGDSAMYLCASSPSGRAVDTQYFGPGTRLTVL.

This clone turned up a few times. The chain is built from TRBV12-2 and TRBJ2-3; the D call of TRBD2 is as the table states it, not checked on the DNA. TRBV12-2 is deemed a pseudogene. The CDR3 runs 17 residues. CDR3 sequence (DNA): TGTGCAAGTCGCTTTACTAGATATGCTAGCGGCACAGATACGCAGTATTTT. Its protein is CASRFTRYASGTDTQYF.

This chain connects TRBV7-2 to TRBJ1-1; unclear D gene. Trimming left V 3 bases short and J 0 bases short, with 5 bases between. The CDR3 runs to 13 residues. Germline lookup yields CDR1 SGHTA and CDR2 FQGNSA. The CDR3 nucleotides read TGTGCCAGCAGCTTGTCAGTGAACACTGAAGCTTTCTTT. As protein: CASSLSVNTEAFF.

The chain carries TRBV18 and TRBJ2-1, with TRBD2 identical over 11 bases. J lost 9 bases, V lost 0 bases, and 7 bases had no gene match. The CDR3 is made up of 16 amino acids. The germline gives CDR1 KGHSH, CDR2 LQKENI. CDR3 in amino acids: CASSPPLAGGPVEQFF. CDR3 DNA sequence: TGTGCCAGCTCACCACCGTTAGCGGGAGGGCCGGTTGAGCAGTTCTTC.

This clone was counted a single time. This chain links TRBV2 with TRBJ2-7; perhaps TRBD1 as D (5 bases). Trimming left V 7 bases short and J 3 bases short, with 13 bases between. Germline-derived CDR1 and CDR2 are SNHLY and FYNNEI. CDR3 length: 13 residues. CDR3 sequence: CASKGRVNYEQYF. CDR3 DNA: TGTGCCAGCAAGGGCAGGGTTAACTACGAGCAGTACTTC.

V is TRBV19 and J is TRBJ1-1, with a tentative D call TRBD1 (6 bases). V was trimmed by 4 bases and J by 1 base, leaving 13 bases between them. CDR1 and CDR2 from the germline V gene are LNHDA and SQIVND (reference sequence). This CDR3 is 15 amino acids long. In DNA form, the CDR3 reads TGTGCCAGTAGTACTCCTGGACAGCCGAACACTGAAGCTTTCTTT. Translating gives CASSTPGQPNTEAFF.

The V and J genes are TRBV25-1 and TRBJ2-3; D is unclear. This CDR3 comprises 16 residues. Trimming cost V 3 bases and J 0 bases, with 13 bases left between them. Germline CDR1 MGHDK, CDR2 SYGVNS. In DNA form, the CDR3 reads TGTGCCAGCAGTGATCTCGGCGGTGAGAGCACAGATACGCAGTATTTT. Translation gives CASSDLGGESTDTQYF.